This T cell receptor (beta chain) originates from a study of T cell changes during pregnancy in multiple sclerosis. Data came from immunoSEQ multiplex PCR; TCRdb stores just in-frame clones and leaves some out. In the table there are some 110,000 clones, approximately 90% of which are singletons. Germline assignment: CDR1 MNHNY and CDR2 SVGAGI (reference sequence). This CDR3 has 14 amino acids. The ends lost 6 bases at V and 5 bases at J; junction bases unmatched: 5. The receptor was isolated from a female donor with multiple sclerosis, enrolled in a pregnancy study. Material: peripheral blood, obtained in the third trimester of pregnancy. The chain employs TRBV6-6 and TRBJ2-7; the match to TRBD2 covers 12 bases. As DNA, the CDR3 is TGTGCCAGCAGCCGACTAGCGGGAGAACACGAGCAGTACTTC. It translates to CASSRLAGEHEQYF.